What follows describes a single T cell receptor (beta chain). The antigen remains unidentified. This table comes from immunoSEQ multiplex PCR, and its TCRdb copy is limited to in-frame clones, with some not included. The repertoire has 130,000 to 150,000 clones, around 89% of them found once; the top ten carry around 4%. After removal of 0 bases from V and 5 bases from J, the junction contained 9 bases not matched to a gene. The CDR3 contains 17 residues. Per the germline V gene, CDR1 is SGHRS and CDR2 is YFSETQ. This sample is drawn from a study of radiation and T cells in renal cell carcinoma. For the study at large: Nephrectomy followed 15 Gy stereotactic body radiation by 4 weeks. General study results and limits: In blood, top tumor clones expanded by 2 weeks, shrinking by 4.

Time point denoted: baseline pretreatment blood. This sample's treatment: 15 Gy SBRT to primary tumor, nephrectomy 4 weeks later. This clonotype originated in a woman in her 70s with renal cell carcinoma. This rearrangement joins TRBV5-1 to TRBJ2-2; 8 positions match TRBD2. Sequencing used blood, obtained from a patient whose treatment included radiotherapy and nephrectomy. The CDR3 here is CASSLAGGGGSTGELFF. The CDR3 bases are TGCGCCAGCAGCTTGGCAGGCGGCGGGGGGTCAACCGGGGAGCTGTTTTTT.